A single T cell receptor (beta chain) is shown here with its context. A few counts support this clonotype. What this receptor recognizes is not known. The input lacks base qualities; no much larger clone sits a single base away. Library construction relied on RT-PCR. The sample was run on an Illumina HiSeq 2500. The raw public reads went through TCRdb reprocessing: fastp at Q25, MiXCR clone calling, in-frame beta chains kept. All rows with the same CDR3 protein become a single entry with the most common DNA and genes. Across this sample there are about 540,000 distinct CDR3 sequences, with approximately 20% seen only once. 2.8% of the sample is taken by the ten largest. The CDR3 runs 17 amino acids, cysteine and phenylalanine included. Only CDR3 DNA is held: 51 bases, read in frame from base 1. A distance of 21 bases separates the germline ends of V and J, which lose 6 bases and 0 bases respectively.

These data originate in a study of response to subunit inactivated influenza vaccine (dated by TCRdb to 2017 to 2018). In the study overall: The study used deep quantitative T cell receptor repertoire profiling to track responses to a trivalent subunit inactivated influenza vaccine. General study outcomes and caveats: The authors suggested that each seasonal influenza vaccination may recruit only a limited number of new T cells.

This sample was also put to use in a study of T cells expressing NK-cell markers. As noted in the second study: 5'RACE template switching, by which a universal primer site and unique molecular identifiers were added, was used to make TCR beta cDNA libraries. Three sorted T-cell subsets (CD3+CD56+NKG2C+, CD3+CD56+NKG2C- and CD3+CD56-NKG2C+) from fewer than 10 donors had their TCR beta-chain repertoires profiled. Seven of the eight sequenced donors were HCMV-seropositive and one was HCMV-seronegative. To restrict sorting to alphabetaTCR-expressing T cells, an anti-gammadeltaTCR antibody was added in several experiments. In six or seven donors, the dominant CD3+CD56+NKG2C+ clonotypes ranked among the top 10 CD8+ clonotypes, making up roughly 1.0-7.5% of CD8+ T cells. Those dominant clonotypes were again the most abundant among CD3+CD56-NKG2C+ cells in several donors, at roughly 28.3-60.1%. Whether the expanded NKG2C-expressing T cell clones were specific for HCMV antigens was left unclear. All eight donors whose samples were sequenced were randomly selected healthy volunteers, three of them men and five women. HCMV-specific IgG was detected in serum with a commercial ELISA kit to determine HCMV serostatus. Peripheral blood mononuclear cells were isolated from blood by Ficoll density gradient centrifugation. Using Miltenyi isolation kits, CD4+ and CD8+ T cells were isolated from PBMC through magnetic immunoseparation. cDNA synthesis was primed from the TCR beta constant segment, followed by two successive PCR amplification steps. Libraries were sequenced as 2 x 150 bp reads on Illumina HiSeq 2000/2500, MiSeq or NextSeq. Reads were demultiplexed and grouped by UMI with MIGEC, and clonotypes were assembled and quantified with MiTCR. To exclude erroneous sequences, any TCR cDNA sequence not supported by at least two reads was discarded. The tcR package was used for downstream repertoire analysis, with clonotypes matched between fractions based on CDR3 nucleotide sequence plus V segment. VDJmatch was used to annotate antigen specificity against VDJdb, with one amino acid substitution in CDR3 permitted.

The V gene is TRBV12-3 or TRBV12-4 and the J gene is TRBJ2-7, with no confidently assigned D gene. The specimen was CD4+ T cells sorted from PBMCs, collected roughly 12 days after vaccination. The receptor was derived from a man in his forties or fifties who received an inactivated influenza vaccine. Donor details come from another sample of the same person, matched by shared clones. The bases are TGTGCCAGCAGCCCACCCAGGCCAATCACAAGCTCCTACGAGCAGTACTTC. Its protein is CASSPPRPITSSYEQYF.